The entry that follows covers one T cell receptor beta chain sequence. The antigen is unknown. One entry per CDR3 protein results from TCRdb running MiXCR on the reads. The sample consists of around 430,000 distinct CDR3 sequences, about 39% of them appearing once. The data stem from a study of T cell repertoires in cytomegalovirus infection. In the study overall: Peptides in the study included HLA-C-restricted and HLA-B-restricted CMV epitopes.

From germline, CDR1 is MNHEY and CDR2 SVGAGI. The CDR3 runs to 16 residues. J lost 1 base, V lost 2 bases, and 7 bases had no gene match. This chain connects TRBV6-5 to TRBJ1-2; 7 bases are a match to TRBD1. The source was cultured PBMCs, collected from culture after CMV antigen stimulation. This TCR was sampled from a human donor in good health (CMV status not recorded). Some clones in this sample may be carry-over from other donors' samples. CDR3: CASSYAPGGRNYGYTF. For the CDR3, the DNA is TGTGCCAGCAGTTACGCGCCAGGGGGGCGTAACTATGGCTACACCTTC.